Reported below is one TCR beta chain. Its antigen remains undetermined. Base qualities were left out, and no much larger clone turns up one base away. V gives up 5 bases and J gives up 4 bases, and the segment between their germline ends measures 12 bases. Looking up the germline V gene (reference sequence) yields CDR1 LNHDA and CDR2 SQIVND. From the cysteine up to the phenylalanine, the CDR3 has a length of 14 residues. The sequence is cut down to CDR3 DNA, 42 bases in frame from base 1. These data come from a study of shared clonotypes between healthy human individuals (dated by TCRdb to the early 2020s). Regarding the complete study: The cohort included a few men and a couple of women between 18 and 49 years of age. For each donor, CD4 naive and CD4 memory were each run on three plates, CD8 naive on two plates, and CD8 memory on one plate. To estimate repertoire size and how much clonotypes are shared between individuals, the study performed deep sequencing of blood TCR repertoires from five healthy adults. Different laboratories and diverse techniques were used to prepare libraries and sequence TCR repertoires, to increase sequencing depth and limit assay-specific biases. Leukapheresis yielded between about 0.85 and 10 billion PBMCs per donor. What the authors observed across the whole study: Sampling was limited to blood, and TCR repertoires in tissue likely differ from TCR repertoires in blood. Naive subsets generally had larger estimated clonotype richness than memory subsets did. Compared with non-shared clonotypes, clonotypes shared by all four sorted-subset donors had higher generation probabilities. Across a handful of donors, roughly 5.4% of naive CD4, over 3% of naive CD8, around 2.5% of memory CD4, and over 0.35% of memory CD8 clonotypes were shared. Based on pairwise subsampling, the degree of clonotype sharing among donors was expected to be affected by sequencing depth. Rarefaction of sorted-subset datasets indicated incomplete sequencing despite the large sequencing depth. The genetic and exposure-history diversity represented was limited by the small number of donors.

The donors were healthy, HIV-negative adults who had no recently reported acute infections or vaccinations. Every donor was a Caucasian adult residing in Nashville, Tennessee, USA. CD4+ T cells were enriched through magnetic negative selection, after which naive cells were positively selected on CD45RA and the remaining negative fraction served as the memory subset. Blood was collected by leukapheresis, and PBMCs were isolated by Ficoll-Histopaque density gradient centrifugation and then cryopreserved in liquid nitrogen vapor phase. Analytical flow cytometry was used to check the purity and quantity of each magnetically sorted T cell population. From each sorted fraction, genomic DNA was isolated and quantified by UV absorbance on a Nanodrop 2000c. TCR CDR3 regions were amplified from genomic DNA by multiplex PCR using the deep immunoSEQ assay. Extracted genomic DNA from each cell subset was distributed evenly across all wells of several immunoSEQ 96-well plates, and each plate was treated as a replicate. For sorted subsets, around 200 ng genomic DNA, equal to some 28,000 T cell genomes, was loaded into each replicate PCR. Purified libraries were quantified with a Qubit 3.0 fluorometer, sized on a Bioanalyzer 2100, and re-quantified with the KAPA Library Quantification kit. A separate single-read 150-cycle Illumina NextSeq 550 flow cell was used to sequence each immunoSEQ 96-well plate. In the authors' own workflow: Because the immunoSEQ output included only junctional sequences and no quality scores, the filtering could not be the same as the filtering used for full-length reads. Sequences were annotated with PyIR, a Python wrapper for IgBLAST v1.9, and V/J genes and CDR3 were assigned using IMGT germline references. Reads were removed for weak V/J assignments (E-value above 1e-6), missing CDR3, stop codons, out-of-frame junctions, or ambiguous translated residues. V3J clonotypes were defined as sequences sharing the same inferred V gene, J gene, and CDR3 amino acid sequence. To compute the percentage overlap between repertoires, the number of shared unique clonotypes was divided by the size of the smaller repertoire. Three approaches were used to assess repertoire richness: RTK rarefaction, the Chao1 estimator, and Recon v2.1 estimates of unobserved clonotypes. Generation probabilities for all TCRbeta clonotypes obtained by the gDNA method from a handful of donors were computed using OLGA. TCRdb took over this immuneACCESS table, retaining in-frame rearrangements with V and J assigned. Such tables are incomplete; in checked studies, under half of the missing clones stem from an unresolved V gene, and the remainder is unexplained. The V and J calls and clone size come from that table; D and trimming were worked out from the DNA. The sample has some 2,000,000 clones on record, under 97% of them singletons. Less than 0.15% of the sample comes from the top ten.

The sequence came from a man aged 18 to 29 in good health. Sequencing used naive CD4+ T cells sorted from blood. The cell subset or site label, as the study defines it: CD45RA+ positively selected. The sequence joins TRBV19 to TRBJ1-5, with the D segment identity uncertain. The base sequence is TGTGCCAGTAGTCCCGACGGGGTTAATCAGCCCCAGCATTTT. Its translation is CASSPDGVNQPQHF.